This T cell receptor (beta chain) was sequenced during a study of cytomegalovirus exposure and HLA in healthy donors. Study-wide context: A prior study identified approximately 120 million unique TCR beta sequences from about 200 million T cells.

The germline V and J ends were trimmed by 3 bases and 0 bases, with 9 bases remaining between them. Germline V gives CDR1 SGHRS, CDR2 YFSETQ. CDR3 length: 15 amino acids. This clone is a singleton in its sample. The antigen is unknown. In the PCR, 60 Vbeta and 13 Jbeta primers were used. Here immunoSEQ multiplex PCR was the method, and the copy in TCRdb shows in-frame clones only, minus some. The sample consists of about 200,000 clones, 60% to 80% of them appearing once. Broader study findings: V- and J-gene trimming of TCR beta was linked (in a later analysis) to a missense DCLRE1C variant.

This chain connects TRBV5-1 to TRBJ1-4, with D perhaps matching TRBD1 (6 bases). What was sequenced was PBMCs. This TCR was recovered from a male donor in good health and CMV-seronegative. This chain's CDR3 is CASSSGQPTNEKLFF. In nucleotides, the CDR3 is TGCGCCAGCAGCTCTGGACAGCCAACTAATGAAAAACTGTTTTTT.